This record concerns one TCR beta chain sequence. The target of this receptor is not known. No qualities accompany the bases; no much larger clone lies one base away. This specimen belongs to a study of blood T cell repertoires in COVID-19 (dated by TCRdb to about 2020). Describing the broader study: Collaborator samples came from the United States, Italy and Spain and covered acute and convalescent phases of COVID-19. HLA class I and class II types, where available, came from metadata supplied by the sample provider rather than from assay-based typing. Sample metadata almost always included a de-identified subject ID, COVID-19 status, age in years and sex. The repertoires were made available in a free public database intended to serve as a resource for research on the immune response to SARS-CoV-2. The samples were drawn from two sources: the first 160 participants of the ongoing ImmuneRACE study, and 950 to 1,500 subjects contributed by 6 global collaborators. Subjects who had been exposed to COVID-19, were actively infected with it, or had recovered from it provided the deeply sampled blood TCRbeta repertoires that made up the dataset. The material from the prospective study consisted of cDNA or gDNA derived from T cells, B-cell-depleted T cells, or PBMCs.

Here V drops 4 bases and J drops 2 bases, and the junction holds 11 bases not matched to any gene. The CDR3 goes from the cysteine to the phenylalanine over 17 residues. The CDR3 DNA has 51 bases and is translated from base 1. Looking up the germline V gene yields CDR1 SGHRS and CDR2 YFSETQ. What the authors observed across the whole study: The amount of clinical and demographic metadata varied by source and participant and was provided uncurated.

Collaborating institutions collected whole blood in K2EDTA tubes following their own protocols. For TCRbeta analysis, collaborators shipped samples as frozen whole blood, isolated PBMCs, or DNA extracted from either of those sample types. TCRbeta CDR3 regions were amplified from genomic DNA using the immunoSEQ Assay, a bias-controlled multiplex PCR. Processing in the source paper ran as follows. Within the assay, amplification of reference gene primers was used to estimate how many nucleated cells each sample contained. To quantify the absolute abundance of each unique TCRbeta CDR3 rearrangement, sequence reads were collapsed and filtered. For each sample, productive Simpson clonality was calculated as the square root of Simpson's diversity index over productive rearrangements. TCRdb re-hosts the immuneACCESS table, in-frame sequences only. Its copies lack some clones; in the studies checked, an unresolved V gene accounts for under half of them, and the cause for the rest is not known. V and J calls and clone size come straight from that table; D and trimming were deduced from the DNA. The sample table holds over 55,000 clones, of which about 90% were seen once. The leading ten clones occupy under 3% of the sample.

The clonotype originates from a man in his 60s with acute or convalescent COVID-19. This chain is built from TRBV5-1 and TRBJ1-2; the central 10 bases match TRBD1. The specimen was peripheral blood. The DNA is TGCGCCAGCAGCCCCCGGGACAGGGGCCCGCAAAACTATGGCTACACCTTC. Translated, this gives CASSPRDRGPQNYGYTF.